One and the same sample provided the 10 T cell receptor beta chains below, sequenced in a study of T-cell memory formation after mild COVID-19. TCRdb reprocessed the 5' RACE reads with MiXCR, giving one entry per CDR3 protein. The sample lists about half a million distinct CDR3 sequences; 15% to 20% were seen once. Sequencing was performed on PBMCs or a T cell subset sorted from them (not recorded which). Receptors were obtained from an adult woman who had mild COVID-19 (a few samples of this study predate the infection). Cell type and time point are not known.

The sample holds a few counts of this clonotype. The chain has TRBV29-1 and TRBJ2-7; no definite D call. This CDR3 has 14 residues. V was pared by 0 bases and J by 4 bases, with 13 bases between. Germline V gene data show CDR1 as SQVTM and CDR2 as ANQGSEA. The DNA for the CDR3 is TGCAGCGTTGAAGATACCGGGTTCGGATACGAGCAGTACTTC. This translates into CSVEDTGFGYEQYF.

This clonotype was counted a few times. The CDR3 sequence is CASSQRGGTAEAFF. The DNA of the CDR3 is TGTGCCAGCAGCCAAAGAGGAGGGACAGCTGAAGCTTTCTTT. The chain links TRBV3-1 to TRBJ1-1; TRBD1 aligns across 7 bases. This CDR3 is 14 amino acids long. J lost 6 bases, V lost 2 bases, and 6 bases had no gene match. CDR1 LGHDT and CDR2 YNNKEL come from the germline V gene (reference sequence).

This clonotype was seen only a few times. CDR3 coding DNA: TGTGCCAGCAGTTTAGGTAGCGGGGGGTCTGTGGGGACCCAGTACTTC. It encodes CASSLGSGGSVGTQYF. The chain couples TRBV28 to TRBJ2-5; 10 bases align to TRBD2. Germline assignment: CDR1 MDHEN and CDR2 SYDVKM. This CDR3 is 16 amino acids long. V dropped 2 bases and J dropped 7; count of bases not matched to a gene: 10.

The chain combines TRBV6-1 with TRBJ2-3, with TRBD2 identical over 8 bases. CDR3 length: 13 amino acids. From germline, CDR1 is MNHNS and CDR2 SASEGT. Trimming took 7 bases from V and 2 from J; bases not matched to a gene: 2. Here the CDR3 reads CASKAGATDTQYF. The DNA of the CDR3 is TGTGCCAGCAAAGCGGGGGCCACAGATACGCAGTATTTT.

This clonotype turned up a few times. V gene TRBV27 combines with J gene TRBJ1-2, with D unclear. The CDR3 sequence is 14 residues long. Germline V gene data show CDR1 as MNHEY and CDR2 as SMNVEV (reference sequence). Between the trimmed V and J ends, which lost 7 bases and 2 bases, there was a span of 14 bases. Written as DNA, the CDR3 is TGTGCCAGCAAATTCCAGGCCAGCAACTATGGCTACACCTTC. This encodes CASKFQASNYGYTF.

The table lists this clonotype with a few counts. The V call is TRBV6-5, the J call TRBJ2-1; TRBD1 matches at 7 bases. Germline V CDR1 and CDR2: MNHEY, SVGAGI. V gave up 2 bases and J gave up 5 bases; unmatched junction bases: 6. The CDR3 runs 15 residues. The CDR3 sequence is CASSYPLGQNNEQFF. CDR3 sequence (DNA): TGTGCCAGCAGTTACCCCCTGGGACAGAACAATGAGCAGTTCTTC.

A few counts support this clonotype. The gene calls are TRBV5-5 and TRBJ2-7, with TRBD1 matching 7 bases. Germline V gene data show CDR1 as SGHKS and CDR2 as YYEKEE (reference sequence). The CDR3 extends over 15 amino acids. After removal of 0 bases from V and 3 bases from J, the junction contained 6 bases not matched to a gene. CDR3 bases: TGTGCCAGCAGCTTGGACGGACAGGACCTCTACGAGCAGTACTTC. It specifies CASSLDGQDLYEQYF.

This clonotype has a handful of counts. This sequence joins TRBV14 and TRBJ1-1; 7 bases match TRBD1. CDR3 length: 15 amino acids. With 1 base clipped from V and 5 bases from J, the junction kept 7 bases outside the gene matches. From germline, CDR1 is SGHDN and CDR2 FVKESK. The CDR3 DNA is TGTGCCAGCAGCCAAGTGACAGGGCCCGGGACTGAAGCTTTCTTT. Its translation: CASSQVTGPGTEAFF.

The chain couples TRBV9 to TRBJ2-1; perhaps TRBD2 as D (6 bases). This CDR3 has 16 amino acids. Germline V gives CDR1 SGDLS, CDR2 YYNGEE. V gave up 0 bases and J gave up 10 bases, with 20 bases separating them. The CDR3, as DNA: TGTGCCAGCAGCGTAGTGTCGGGAGTCGTCCCCTCCGAGCAGTTCTTC. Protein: CASSVVSGVVPSEQFF.

The chain's CDR3 is CASSQSRDWRGVLGYTQYF. In DNA, the CDR3 is TGCGCCAGCAGCCAATCCCGGGACTGGCGGGGGGTGCTGGGATATACGCAGTATTTT. The chain joins TRBV4-1 to TRBJ2-3, with 8 bases fitting TRBD2. With V trimmed by 2 bases and J by 7 bases, 20 bases remained unmatched. The CDR3 contains 19 residues. The germline CDR1 and CDR2 sequences are MGHRA and YSYEKL.